These 12 T cell receptor beta chains were all obtained from the same sample, sequenced in a study of cytomegalovirus exposure and HLA in healthy donors. A multiplex PCR was run with 60 Vbeta primers and 13 Jbeta primers. Assay: immunoSEQ multiplex PCR; the TCRdb copy retains only in-frame clones and omits some. The sample yields around 200,000 clones, 60% to 85% seen once. Sequencing used PBMCs. These receptor sequences come from a female donor in good health and CMV-seronegative.

In this sample, this clone turned up once. The rearrangement links TRBV19 to TRBJ2-7; the D gene is possibly TRBD2 (6 bases). V was shortened by 6 bases and J by 4 bases, with 22 bases between the two germline ends. Germline V CDR1 and CDR2: LNHDA, SQIVND (reference sequence). The CDR3 runs 16 residues. In DNA, the CDR3 is TGTGCCAGTAGGGACTCCGCGGGGACGCGGCCTTACGAGCAGTACTTC. Its translation: CASRDSAGTRPYEQYF.

The rearrangement joins TRBV19 to TRBJ1-1; 10 bases are a match to TRBD1. Per germline, CDR1 LNHDA and CDR2 SQIVND (reference sequence). V lost 9 bases, J lost 0 bases, and 10 bases stayed unmatched. The CDR3 length is 16 residues. DNA for the CDR3: TGTGCCAGCGGGACAGGGGCTATTATCATGAACACTGAAGCTTTCTTT. It is translated as CASGTGAIIMNTEAFF.

In DNA form, the CDR3 reads TGTGCCAGTAGTATAGAGGGAGGGCCGAACACTGAAGCTTTCTTT. Amino acid sequence: CASSIEGGPNTEAFF. The J gene is TRBJ1-1, the V gene TRBV19; D gene uncertain. The V gene's germline CDR1 is LNHDA and CDR2 SQIVND (reference sequence). The CDR3 length is 15 residues. The V end lost 0 bases, the J end lost 1 base, and 9 bases lay between the germline ends.

The chain recombines TRBV19 with TRBJ2-6, with 9 bases that match TRBD1. The V gene's germline CDR1 is LNHDA and CDR2 SQIVND (reference sequence). The CDR3 loop spans 15 amino acids. The V segment lost 6 bases and the J segment 2 bases; nucleotides outside the gene matches: 2. In DNA form, the CDR3 reads TGTGCCAGTAGCCGACAGGGGGCTGGGGCCAACGTCCTGACTTTC. This sequence encodes CASSRQGAGANVLTF.

There are a few counts of this clone. The chain has TRBV30 and TRBJ1-5; D unclear. Germline CDR1 GTSNPN, CDR2 SVGIG (reference sequence). This CDR3 has 14 amino acids. Trimming took off 0 bases at V and 2 bases at J, with 8 bases between the two ends. DNA for the CDR3: TGTGCCTGGAGTGTATGGCAGGGCAATCAGCCCCAGCATTTT. Its translation: CAWSVWQGNQPQHF.

The chain combines TRBV28 with TRBJ2-7; TRBD1 matches at 7 bases. V shed 4 bases and J 4 bases; nucleotides not matched to a gene: 10. CDR1 is MDHEN, CDR2 SYDVKM, per germline. CDR3 length equals 15 residues. CDR3 region: CASSSPGQSLYEQYF. Written as DNA, the CDR3 is TGTGCCAGCAGTTCCCCGGGACAGAGTCTTTACGAGCAGTACTTC.

The CDR3 loop is CASSQIDRGPEQYF. The CDR3 DNA is TGCGCCAGCAGCCAAATTGACAGGGGGCCGGAGCAGTACTTC. The chain links TRBV5-1 to TRBJ2-7; 10 bases fit TRBD1. The CDR3 sequence is 14 residues long. Germline CDR1 SGHRS, CDR2 YFSETQ. Trimming at V came to 4 bases and at J to 7 bases, leaving 8 bases not matched to a gene. Full variable domain (missing parts from reference TRBV5-1 and TRBJ2-7): KAGVTQTPRYLIKTRGQQVTLSCSPISGHRSVSWYQQTPGQGLQFLFEYFSETQRNKGNFPGRFSGRQFSNSRSEMNVSTLELGDSALYLCASSQIDRGPEQYFGPGTRLTVT.

This rearrangement joins TRBV29-1 to TRBJ2-1; weak D call: TRBD2 (6 bases). The CDR3 extends over 14 amino acids. The V end was cut by 2 bases, the J end by 9 bases, with 17 bases between. In germline, CDR1 is SQVTM, CDR2 ANQGSEA. CDR3 in amino acids: CSVERRRETAEQFF. The CDR3 bases are TGCAGCGTTGAAAGGAGGCGGGAAACAGCTGAGCAGTTCTTC.

Turning to this clone: Other nucleotide sequences from this sample produce the same CDR3. The V gene is TRBV7-2, the J gene TRBJ1-2; 10 bases are a match to TRBD1. CDR1 and CDR2 (germline): SGHTA, FQGNSA. V was clipped by 1 base and J by 5 bases; unmatched bases: 1. The CDR3 runs to 14 residues. CDR3 nucleotides: TGTGCCAGCAGCTTAGGGGGACAGGGGTATGGCTACACCTTC. Protein product: CASSLGGQGYGYTF.

The chain carries TRBV5-1 and TRBJ2-5, with 8 positions matching TRBD1. CDR1 is SGHRS, CDR2 YFSETQ, per germline. The CDR3 contains 14 residues. The J segment lost 5 bases and the V segment lost 3 bases, leaving 6 bases of the junction unmatched. The CDR3 loop reads CASSSRTGLETQYF. CDR3 nucleotide sequence: TGCGCCAGCAGCTCCCGGACAGGGTTGGAGACCCAGTACTTC.

The V call is TRBV6-8, the J call TRBJ2-5; 14 positions agree with TRBD2. The end of the DNA is better explained by TRBJ2-7, so the J call may be wrong. The germline gives CDR1 MNHGY, CDR2 SAAAGT. The CDR3 extends over 17 amino acids. CDR3 amino acids: CASSEGGLAGEAYEQYF. Written as DNA, the CDR3 is TGTGCCAGCAGTGAGGGGGGACTAGCGGGGGAAGCCTACGAGCAGTACTTC.

V gene TRBV5-6 combines with J gene TRBJ2-1, with D possibly TRBD2 on 5 matching bases. V dropped 7 bases and J dropped 0 bases, with 11 bases sitting between them. Germline V gene data show CDR1 as SGHDT and CDR2 as YYEEEE. This CDR3 has 14 amino acids. DNA of the CDR3: TGTGCCAGCGAAACGGGGATCTCCTACAATGAGCAGTTCTTC. This translates into CASETGISYNEQFF.